This passage covers 9 T cell receptor beta chains from one sample sequenced in a study of cytomegalovirus exposure and HLA in healthy donors. TCRdb's table, derived via immunoSEQ multiplex PCR, lists solely in-frame clones and lacks some. The table lists about 120,000 clones, over 75% of them singletons. Source material: PBMCs. These TCRs come from a woman aged 18 to 35 in good health and CMV-seropositive.

This chain uses TRBV2 with TRBJ1-2, with 9 bases matching TRBD1. CDR3 length: 14 amino acids. The ends lost 5 bases at V and 4 bases at J; junction bases unmatched: 5. Germline lookup yields CDR1 SNHLY and CDR2 FYNNEI. In DNA form, the CDR3 reads TGTGCCAGCAGTCTACGACAGGGGGGCTATGGCTACACCTTC. Translation gives CASSLRQGGYGYTF.

The rearrangement uses TRBV7-9 and TRBJ2-5, with D unclear. The CDR3 totals 11 residues. Germline V gene data show CDR1 as SEHNR and CDR2 as FQNEAQ (reference sequence). The V end was cut by 5 bases, the J end by 2 bases, with 3 bases between. The CDR3 coding sequence is TGTGCCAGCAGCCCACAAGAGACCCAGTACTTC. It encodes CASSPQETQYF. The full variable domain, with the rest looked up from reference TRBV7-9 and TRBJ2-5, is DTGVSQNPRHKITKRGQNVTFRCDPISEHNRLYWYRQTLGQGPEFLTYFQNEAQLEKSRLLSDRFSAERPKGSFSTLEIQRTEQGDSAMYLCASSPQETQYFGPGTRLLVL.

The CDR3 bases are TGTGCCAGCAGCCCTTCACGAGGCACCGGGGAGCTGTTTTTT. Residues: CASSPSRGTGELFF. The chain is built from TRBV5-6 and TRBJ2-2; unclear D gene. Deletions cut 4 bases from V and 4 bases from J, with 11 bases between. This CDR3 comprises 14 residues. Germline lookup yields CDR1 SGHDT and CDR2 YYEEEE.

The chain joins TRBV7-8 to TRBJ1-5; D remains ambiguous. The CDR3 is made up of 16 amino acids. Germline V gene data show CDR1 as SGHVS and CDR2 as FQNEAQ. The V gene lost 5 bases and the J gene lost 1 base, with 15 bases spanning the gap. This CDR3 is CASSDERAGSNQPQHF. CDR3 bases: TGTGCCAGCAGCGACGAGAGAGCGGGGAGCAATCAGCCCCAGCATTTT.

This clone was picked up one time. The rearrangement uses TRBV9 and TRBJ1-3, with D perhaps matching TRBD1 (5 bases). Trimming took off 0 bases at V and 0 bases at J, with 16 bases between the two ends. The CDR3 runs 18 residues. Germline CDR1 SGDLS, CDR2 YYNGEE. CDR3 residues: CASSVGTGGSVSGNTIYF. Here the CDR3 DNA reads TGTGCCAGCAGCGTAGGGACGGGGGGATCAGTCTCTGGAAACACCATATATTTT. The complete variable domain, with remaining parts taken from reference TRBV9 and TRBJ1-3, reads DSGVTQTPKHLITATGQRVTLRCSPRSGDLSVYWYQQSLDQGLQFLIQYYNGEERAKGNILERFSAQQFPDLHSELNLSSLELGDSALYFCASSVGTGGSVSGNTIYFGEGSWLTVV.

V gene TRBV19 combines with J gene TRBJ1-4, with unresolved D. This CDR3 contains 14 residues. CDR1 and CDR2 (germline): LNHDA, SQIVND (reference sequence). Trimming removed 3 bases at V and 0 bases at J, with 5 bases between. The chain's CDR3 is CASSIFATNEKLFF. The DNA for the CDR3 is TGTGCCAGTAGTATCTTTGCAACTAATGAAAAACTGTTTTTT.

The V and J genes are TRBV25-1 and TRBJ1-2; D gene unclear. Per the germline V gene, CDR1 is MGHDK and CDR2 is SYGVNS. Trimming stripped 1 base from V and 0 bases from J, with 15 bases between. The CDR3 totals 17 residues. The CDR3 sequence is CASSEFDLVSSNYGYTF. The CDR3, as DNA: TGTGCCAGCAGTGAATTTGATCTGGTCAGTTCTAACTATGGCTACACCTTC.

This clone was counted only a few times. The V and J genes are TRBV13 and TRBJ1-2; maybe TRBD1 (6 bases). Germline assignment: CDR1 PRHDT and CDR2 FYEKMQ (reference sequence). Trimming took 3 bases from V and 2 from J, leaving 10 bases between them. The CDR3 has 14 amino acids. This CDR3 reads CASSFQGSNYGYTF. In nucleotides, the CDR3 is TGTGCCAGCAGCTTCCAGGGGTCGAACTATGGCTACACCTTC. Based on the CDR3 plus reference TRBV13 and TRBJ1-2, the full variable domain is AAGVIQSPRHLIKEKRETATLKCYPIPRHDTVYWYQQGPGQDPQFLISFYEKMQSDKGSIPDRFSAQQFSDYHSELNMSSLELGDSALYFCASSFQGSNYGYTFGSGTRLTVV.

The chain employs TRBV10-3 and TRBJ1-1, with 12 bases that match TRBD1. Germline V gene sequence: CDR1 ENHRY, CDR2 SYGVKD. CDR3 length equals 12 residues. Trimming at V came to 7 bases and at J to 11 bases, leaving 5 bases not matched to a gene. The CDR3 here is CAITGQGANAFF. In nucleotides, the CDR3 is TGTGCCATCACGGGACAGGGGGCTAATGCTTTCTTT.